This paragraph reports one T cell receptor beta chain. Its antigen is still unknown. Deep level was the assay's run setting. TCRdb keeps only in-frame clones here, not all; method: immunoSEQ multiplex PCR. The repertoire consists of about half a million clones, with about 85% occurring once and the leading ten covering about 12%. This sample was taken from a study of shared clonotypes between healthy human individuals. At the level of the study: The cohort comprised a couple of women and a few men. Their ages spanned 18 to 49 years.

Broader study findings: Only blood underwent sampling, and tissue repertoires likely differ.

The sequencing sample was made of PBMCs. The receptor was derived from a woman in her forties in good health. Some clones in this sample may be carry-over from other donors' samples.

Written as DNA, the CDR3 is TGTGCCAGCAGCCCGGACAGAGAGTATGAAAAACTGTTTTTT. It specifies CASSPDREYEKLFF. V and J are TRBV7-9 and TRBJ1-4; D may be TRBD1 (6 bases). V was clipped by 5 bases and J by 6 bases, with 13 bases between them. Per the germline V gene, CDR1 is SEHNR and CDR2 is FQNEAQ (reference sequence). There are 14 residues in the CDR3.